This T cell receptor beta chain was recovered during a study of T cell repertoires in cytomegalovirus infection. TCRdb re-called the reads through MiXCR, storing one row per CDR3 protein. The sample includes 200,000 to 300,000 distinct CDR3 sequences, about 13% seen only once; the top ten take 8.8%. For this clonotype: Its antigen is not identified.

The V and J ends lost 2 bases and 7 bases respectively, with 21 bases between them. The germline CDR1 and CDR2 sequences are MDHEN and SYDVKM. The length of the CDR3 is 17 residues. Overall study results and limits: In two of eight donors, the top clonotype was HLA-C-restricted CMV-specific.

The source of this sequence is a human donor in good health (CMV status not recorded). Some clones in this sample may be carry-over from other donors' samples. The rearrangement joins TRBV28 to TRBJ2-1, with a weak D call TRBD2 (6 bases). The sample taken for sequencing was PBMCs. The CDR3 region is CASSLPKGGLGTNEQFF. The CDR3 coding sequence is TGTGCCAGCAGTTTACCCAAGGGAGGTCTCGGGACGAATGAGCAGTTCTTC.